The rows below give T cell receptor beta chains drawn from one sample of a study of beta chain features in type 1 diabetes. Some clones are missing from TCRdb's copy, which holds only in-frame ones; the method was immunoSEQ multiplex PCR. The sample has about 350,000 clones, about 19% seen once. The sequencing input was naive CD4+ T cells from blood. These receptors were obtained from a woman under 30 in good health. Each CDR3 is given with its conserved first and last residue. D genes are given only for firm matches. Size is omitted from some rows. Given values are once, few, many or a class for expanded clones.

clone_size v_call d_call cdr3_aa
. TRBV5-4 . CASSLGTQETQYF
. TRBV18 TRBD1 CASSLGQGTRFGEQFF
few TRBV29-1 TRBD2 CSVIRGTSGRADEQFF
few TRBV6-6 . CASSYSTITDTQYF
. TRBV30 TRBD1 CAWIPQGAEGYTF
few TRBV4-1 TRBD2 CASSQGASGGGKQFF
. TRBV5-4 TRBD2 CASSLERGDEQFF
few TRBV6-5 TRBD2 CASSYSASGSYEQYF
. TRBV12-5 . CASGLTGITDTQYF
. TRBV25-1 TRBD2 CASSLAGTSYEQYF
. TRBV12-5 TRBD2 CASGLSGASYEQYF
few TRBV30 TRBD2 CAWSVLAGGTDTQYF
. TRBV7-2 . CASSRGLATDTQYF
few TRBV9 . CASSVVRGGRGQPQHF
few TRBV7-3 TRBD2 CASSSRGQRGGNEQFF
. TRBV30 . CAWSKDFTDTQYF
. TRBV30 TRBD1 CAWSARDSLNTEAFF